The clone carrying this T cell receptor (beta chain) was counted only a few times. Its antigen is not identified. TCRdb redid the calling of the reads with MiXCR, one entry per CDR3 protein. This sample yields 480,000 or so distinct CDR3 sequences, of which roughly 12% are seen a single time; 10% to 13% belongs to the top ten. The data stem from a study of T cell repertoires in cytomegalovirus infection. Study context: Public TCR beta signatures marked donors with CMV infection and the matching HLA. Findings and caveats of the study: Accumulated public TCR beta family frequency recognized individuals carrying CMV together with the relevant HLA. In two of eight donors, the top clonotype was HLA-C-restricted CMV-specific.

This CDR3 has 15 amino acids. The germline gives CDR1 LNHDA, CDR2 SQIVND (reference sequence). The ends lost 10 bases at V and 5 bases at J; junction bases unmatched: 16. V usage is TRBV19 and J usage is TRBJ2-7, with TRBD2 matching over 8 bases. The origin of this receptor is a human donor in good health (CMV status not recorded). Some clones in this sample may be carry-over from other donors' samples. Sequencing input: PBMCs. The CDR3 region has the DNA TGTGCCAAACCTTATTCCGGGAGGGCCGTCAACGAGCAGTACTTC. Translation: CAKPYSGRAVNEQYF.